These T cell receptor beta chains were read from a single sample in a study of T cells in Graves' hyperthyroidism and ophthalmopathy. TCRdb reprocessed the multiplex PCR reads with MiXCR, giving one entry per CDR3 protein. The profile shows 300,000 to 400,000 distinct CDR3 sequences, approximately 14% of them singletons. Material for sequencing was blood. The receptors shown here come from a young woman with Graves' ophthalmopathy. CDR3s include the opening cysteine and the closing phenylalanine or tryptophan. The order of the fields is D gene, clone size, V gene, J gene, CDR3 DNA, CDR3 protein. A D gene is named only where the DNA matches it firmly. Clone size is stated in some rows and not others, as once, few, many or a class when expanded.

d_call: -; clone_size: many; v_call: TRBV20-1; j_call: TRBJ1-1; cdr3_nt: TGCAGTGCTAGAGATGGGACGGGGGACACTGAAGCTTTCTTT; cdr3_aa: CSARDGTGDTEAFF
d_call: TRBD1; clone_size: -; v_call: TRBV6-5; j_call: TRBJ1-5; cdr3_nt: TGTGCCAGCAGTTCCGGGGGACAGGGGGCACGACAGCCCCAGCATTTT; cdr3_aa: CASSSGGQGARQPQHF
d_call: TRBD2; clone_size: many; v_call: TRBV20-1; j_call: TRBJ2-5; cdr3_nt: TGCAGTGCTAGAGATTATGCGGGGGTCCTCCAAGAGACCCAGTACTTC; cdr3_aa: CSARDYAGVLQETQYF
d_call: TRBD2; clone_size: few; v_call: TRBV7-2; j_call: TRBJ2-3; cdr3_nt: TGTGCCAGCAGCCCCCCCCCGGGGCGGGGGGGCACAGATACGCAGTATTTT; cdr3_aa: CASSPPPGRGGTDTQYF
d_call: -; clone_size: few; v_call: TRBV6-1; j_call: TRBJ1-6; cdr3_nt: TGCGGTCCCTTCAGACGTCTCTCCTATAATTCACCCCTCCACTTT; cdr3_aa: CGPFRRLSYNSPLHF
d_call: TRBD1; clone_size: many; v_call: TRBV7-2; j_call: TRBJ2-3; cdr3_nt: TGTGCCAGCAGCTTGGGACAGGGTTCAGATACGCAGTATTTT; cdr3_aa: CASSLGQGSDTQYF
d_call: TRBD1; clone_size: many; v_call: TRBV7-9; j_call: TRBJ1-4; cdr3_nt: TGTGCCAGCAGCTCCCGACAGGGGGCTGCTAATGAAAAACTGTTTTTT; cdr3_aa: CASSSRQGAANEKLFF
d_call: -; clone_size: many; v_call: TRBV11-3; j_call: TRBJ2-3; cdr3_nt: TGTGCCAGCAGCGCTGGGGACACAGATACGCAGTATTTT; cdr3_aa: CASSAGDTDTQYF
d_call: -; clone_size: many; v_call: TRBV6-1; j_call: TRBJ1-2; cdr3_nt: TGTGCCAGCAGTGAAGAACCGAGAAACTATGGCTACACCTTC; cdr3_aa: CASSEEPRNYGYTF
d_call: -; clone_size: few; v_call: TRBV14; j_call: TRBJ1-2; cdr3_nt: TGTGCCAGCAGCCAAGCTCGATATGGCTACACCTTC; cdr3_aa: CASSQARYGYTF
d_call: TRBD2; clone_size: many; v_call: TRBV29-1; j_call: TRBJ2-5; cdr3_nt: TGCAGCGTAGGACTAGCGGGGGGACAAGAGACCCAGTACTTC; cdr3_aa: CSVGLAGGQETQYF
d_call: -; clone_size: many; v_call: TRBV5-6; j_call: TRBJ2-1; cdr3_nt: TGTGCCAGCAGCTCCGGGGGAACCCTCTACAATGAGCAGTTCTTC; cdr3_aa: CASSSGGTLYNEQFF
d_call: TRBD1; clone_size: many; v_call: TRBV13; j_call: TRBJ1-2; cdr3_nt: TGTGCCAGCAGTCCCCGGGGGACAGGGGTCTATGGCTACACCTTC; cdr3_aa: CASSPRGTGVYGYTF
d_call: TRBD2; clone_size: once; v_call: TRBV2; j_call: TRBJ2-1; cdr3_nt: TGTGCCAGCAGTGATAGGGGGGGGACTAGCGGGGGGGCACGCGAGCAGTTCTTC; cdr3_aa: CASSDRGGTSGGAREQFF
d_call: TRBD1; clone_size: many; v_call: TRBV5-4; j_call: TRBJ1-2; cdr3_nt: TGTGCCAGCAGCCCGAGGGGACAGATTAACTATGGCTACACCTTC; cdr3_aa: CASSPRGQINYGYTF
d_call: -; clone_size: many; v_call: TRBV27; j_call: TRBJ1-1; cdr3_nt: TGTGCCAGCAGTCCGCCGGGGTTGCGGACTGAAGCTTTCTTT; cdr3_aa: CASSPPGLRTEAFF
d_call: -; clone_size: many; v_call: TRBV7-9; j_call: TRBJ1-2; cdr3_nt: TGTGCCAGCAGCTCTGCGGGAAGACAGGCGAACTATGGCTACACCTTC; cdr3_aa: CASSSAGRQANYGYTF
d_call: TRBD2; clone_size: few; v_call: TRBV7-9; j_call: TRBJ2-5; cdr3_nt: TGTGCCAGCAGCAACCCTCAGCTAGCGGGGGGATTAGAAGAGACCCAGTACTTC; cdr3_aa: CASSNPQLAGGLEETQYF
d_call: TRBD1; clone_size: many; v_call: TRBV5-5; j_call: TRBJ2-7; cdr3_nt: TGTGCCAGCAGAGCGGACAGGGGGTTTAACTACGAGCAGTACTTC; cdr3_aa: CASRADRGFNYEQYF
d_call: TRBD1; clone_size: many; v_call: TRBV3-1; j_call: TRBJ2-2; cdr3_nt: TGTGCCAGCAGCCATACTGCCGGACAGGGAGCCGGGGAGCTGTTTTTT; cdr3_aa: CASSHTAGQGAGELFF
d_call: -; clone_size: -; v_call: TRBV19; j_call: TRBJ2-3; cdr3_nt: TGTGCCAGTAGTTCCCCCCTCCAATACGGAGATACGCAGTATTTT; cdr3_aa: CASSSPLQYGDTQYF
d_call: -; clone_size: -; v_call: TRBV24-1; j_call: TRBJ1-5; cdr3_nt: TGTGCCAATCCCCAAATGCGGGGCAATCAGCCCCAGCATTTT; cdr3_aa: CANPQMRGNQPQHF
d_call: -; clone_size: many; v_call: TRBV6-2/TRBV6-3; j_call: TRBJ2-2; cdr3_nt: TGTGCCAGCAGCTACGGGACCTCGATCGTCAACACCGGGGAGCTGTTTTTT; cdr3_aa: CASSYGTSIVNTGELFF
d_call: -; clone_size: many; v_call: TRBV7-6; j_call: TRBJ2-7; cdr3_nt: TGTGCCAGCAGCCCGGACTCTCACCGGTCCTACGAGCAGTACTTC; cdr3_aa: CASSPDSHRSYEQYF
d_call: -; clone_size: few; v_call: TRBV19; j_call: TRBJ1-5; cdr3_nt: TGTGCCAGTAGTATCGTGTTTTCTAGCAATCAGCCCCAGCATTTT; cdr3_aa: CASSIVFSSNQPQHF
d_call: TRBD2; clone_size: -; v_call: TRBV5-1; j_call: TRBJ2-5; cdr3_nt: TGCGCCAGCAGCTTGGCCGGGCGGGGGAGCTCGTTGGAGACCCAGTACTTC; cdr3_aa: CASSLAGRGSSLETQYF